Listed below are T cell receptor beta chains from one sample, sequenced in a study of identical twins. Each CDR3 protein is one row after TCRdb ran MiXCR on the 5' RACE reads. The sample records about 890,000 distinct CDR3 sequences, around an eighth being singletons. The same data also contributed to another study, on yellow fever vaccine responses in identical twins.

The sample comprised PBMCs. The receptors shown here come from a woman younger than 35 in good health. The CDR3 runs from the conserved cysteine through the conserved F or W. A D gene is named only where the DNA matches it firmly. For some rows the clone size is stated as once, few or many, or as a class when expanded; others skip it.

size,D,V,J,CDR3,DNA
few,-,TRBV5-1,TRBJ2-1,CASSVVNGGHEQFF,TGCGCCAGCAGCGTAGTTAACGGGGGACATGAGCAGTTCTTC
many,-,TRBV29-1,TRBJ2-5,CSVLGGETQYF,TGCAGCGTGCTGGGGGGAGAGACCCAGTACTTC
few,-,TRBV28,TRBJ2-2,CASSSPGYPGELFF,TGTGCCAGCAGTTCCCCAGGGTATCCCGGGGAGCTGTTTTTT
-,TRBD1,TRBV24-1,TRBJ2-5,CATSDLGGGETQYF,TGTGCCACCAGTGATTTAGGGGGCGGGGAGACCCAGTACTTC
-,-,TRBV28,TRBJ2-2,CASSLFRGARTGELFF,TGTGCCAGCAGCTTATTTCGGGGGGCACGCACCGGGGAGCTGTTTTTT
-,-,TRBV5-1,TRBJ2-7,CASSRRGESYEQYF,TGCGCCAGCAGTCGAAGGGGGGAGAGCTACGAGCAGTACTTC
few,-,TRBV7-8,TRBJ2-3,CASSLGSSSPDTQYF,TGTGCCAGCAGCTTAGGGTCTAGCTCCCCAGATACGCAGTATTTT
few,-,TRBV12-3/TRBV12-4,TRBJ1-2,CASSNSLETYGYTF,TGTGCCAGCAGTAATAGCCTGGAGACCTATGGCTACACCTTC
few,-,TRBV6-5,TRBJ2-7,CAIGQGGEQYF,TGTGCCATTGGGCAGGGGGGCGAGCAGTACTTC
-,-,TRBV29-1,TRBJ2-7,CSVEGDAGYEQYF,TGCAGCGTTGAAGGGGACGCCGGCTACGAGCAGTACTTC
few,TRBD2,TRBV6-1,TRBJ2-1,CASRPLLAGGPHEQFF,TGTGCCAGCAGGCCCCTCTTAGCGGGAGGGCCCCATGAGCAGTTCTTC
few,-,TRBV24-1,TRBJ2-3,CATSDSGAIFSTDTQYF,TGTGCCACCAGTGATTCGGGCGCCATATTTAGCACAGATACGCAGTATTTT
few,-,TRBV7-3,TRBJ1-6,CASSLNSGTGSPLHF,TGTGCCAGCAGCTTAAATTCAGGGACGGGTTCACCCCTCCACTTT
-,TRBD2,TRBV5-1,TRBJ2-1,CASSLGLLAGGLFYYEQFF,TGCGCCAGCAGCTTGGGCCTACTAGCGGGGGGGCTCTTTTATTATGAGCAGTTCTTC
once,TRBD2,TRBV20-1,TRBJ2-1,CSAIAGGDDEQFF,TGCAGTGCTATAGCGGGAGGGGACGATGAGCAGTTCTTC
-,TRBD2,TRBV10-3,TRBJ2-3,CAISEPQRGVGDTQYF,TGTGCCATCAGTGAGCCCCAGCGGGGGGTTGGAGATACGCAGTATTTT
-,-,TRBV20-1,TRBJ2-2,CSARGGGKLFF,TGCAGTGCCCGAGGGGGGGGCAAGCTGTTTTTT
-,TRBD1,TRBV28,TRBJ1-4,CASSPPGTGGFEREKLFF,TGTGCCAGCAGCCCCCCGGGGACAGGGGGTTTTGAACGTGAAAAACTGTTTTTT
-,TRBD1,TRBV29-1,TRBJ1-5,CSVAGTDNQPQHF,TGCAGCGTTGCCGGGACAGACAATCAGCCCCAGCATTTT
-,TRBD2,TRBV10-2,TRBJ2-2,CASRRGTRGAVTGELFF,TGCGCCAGCAGGAGGGGGACTAGAGGCGCGGTCACCGGGGAGCTGTTTTTT
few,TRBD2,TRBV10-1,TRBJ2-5,CASSVAGAVETQYF,TGCGCCAGCAGCGTAGCGGGAGCGGTGGAGACCCAGTACTTC
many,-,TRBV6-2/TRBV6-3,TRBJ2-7,CASSYHRNGQDEQYF,TGTGCCAGCAGTTACCATAGAAATGGGCAGGACGAGCAGTACTTC
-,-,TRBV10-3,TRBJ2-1,CAISFWRASSGNEQFF,TGTGCCATCAGTTTTTGGAGGGCTAGCTCCGGCAATGAGCAGTTCTTC
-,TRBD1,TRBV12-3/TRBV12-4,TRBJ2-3,CASNDRGHPSSTDTQYF,TGTGCCAGCAATGACAGGGGGCACCCCTCTAGCACAGATACGCAGTATTTT
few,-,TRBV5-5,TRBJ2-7,CASSIQAYEQYF,TGTGCCAGCAGCATACAGGCTTACGAGCAGTACTTC
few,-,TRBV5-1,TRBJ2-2,CASSKSTNTGELFF,TGCGCCAGCAGCAAGTCAACGAACACCGGGGAGCTGTTTTTT
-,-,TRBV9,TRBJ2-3,CASSVQGGISTDTQYF,TGTGCCAGCAGCGTTCAGGGTGGGATAAGCACAGATACGCAGTATTTT
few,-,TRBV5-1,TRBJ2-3,CASRPGQTTDTQYF,TGCGCCAGCAGACCCGGACAGACAACAGATACGCAGTATTTT
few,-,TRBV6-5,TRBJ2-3,CASSYRAVSTDTQYF,TGTGCCAGCAGTTACCGAGCGGTGAGCACAGATACGCAGTATTTT
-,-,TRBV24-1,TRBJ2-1,CATSDLYDLDLNEQFF,TGTGCCACCAGTGATTTGTATGACCTAGACCTTAATGAGCAGTTCTTC
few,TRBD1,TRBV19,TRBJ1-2,CASSDTGAFGYTF,TGTGCCAGTAGCGATACAGGGGCGTTTGGCTACACCTTC
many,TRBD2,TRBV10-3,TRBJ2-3,CAIRPGLAADTQYF,TGTGCCATCAGACCGGGACTAGCGGCAGATACGCAGTATTTT
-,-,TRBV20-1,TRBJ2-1,CSVQWGNEQFF,TGCAGCGTTCAGTGGGGCAATGAGCAGTTCTTC
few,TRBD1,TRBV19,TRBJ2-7,CATRDRNLYEQYF,TGTGCCACTCGGGACAGGAACCTCTACGAGCAGTACTTC
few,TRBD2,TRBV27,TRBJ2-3,CASSLLAGPTDTQYF,TGTGCCAGCAGTTTACTAGCGGGACCCACAGATACGCAGTATTTT
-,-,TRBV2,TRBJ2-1,CASREREIVTNEQFF,TGTGCCAGCAGGGAACGGGAGATAGTGACCAATGAGCAGTTCTTC
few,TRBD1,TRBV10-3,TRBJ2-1,CAIRTGQGANEQFF,TGTGCCATCAGGACGGGACAGGGGGCTAATGAGCAGTTCTTC
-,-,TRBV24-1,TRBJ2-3,CATSEDYTDTQYF,TGTGCCACCAGTGAGGATTACACAGATACGCAGTATTTT
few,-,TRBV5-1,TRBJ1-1,CASSGGTGEAFF,TGCGCCAGCAGCGGTGGAACAGGTGAAGCTTTCTTT
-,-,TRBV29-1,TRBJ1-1,CSAGPGNTEAFF,TGCAGCGCCGGCCCGGGGAACACTGAAGCTTTCTTT
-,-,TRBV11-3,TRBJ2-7,CASSLGYYERYF,TGTGCCAGCAGCTTGGGGTACTACGAGCGGTACTTC
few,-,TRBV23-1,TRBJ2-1,CASSQHSEWGSYNEQFF,TGCGCCAGCAGTCAACACTCGGAGTGGGGATCCTACAATGAGCAGTTCTTC
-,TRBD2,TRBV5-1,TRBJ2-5,CASSLAGLIQETQYF,TGCGCCAGCAGCTTGGCGGGACTAATCCAAGAGACCCAGTACTTC
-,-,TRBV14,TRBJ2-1,CASSQTPPIARGHEQFF,TGTGCCAGCAGCCAAACCCCCCCCATTGCCAGGGGACATGAGCAGTTCTTC
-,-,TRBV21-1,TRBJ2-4,CASSKGAGRLRNIQYF,TGTGCCAGCAGCAAGGGGGCGGGGCGTCTTAGGAACATTCAGTACTTC
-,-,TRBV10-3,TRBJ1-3,CAIQEDRRNTIYF,TGTGCCATCCAAGAAGACAGGAGAAACACCATATATTTT
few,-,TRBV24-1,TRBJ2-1,CATSAALGPSYNEQFF,TGTGCCACCAGTGCCGCCTTAGGACCTAGCTACAATGAGCAGTTCTTC
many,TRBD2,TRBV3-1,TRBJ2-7,CASSQEGSSGMIYEQYF,TGTGCCAGCAGCCAAGAGGGGTCAAGCGGGATGATCTACGAGCAGTACTTC
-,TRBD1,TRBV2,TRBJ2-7,CASRIGQGSHEQYF,TGTGCCAGCAGGATCGGACAGGGATCCCACGAGCAGTACTTC
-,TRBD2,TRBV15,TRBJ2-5,CATSRTRGLAGLETQYF,TGTGCCACCAGCAGAACCCGCGGACTAGCGGGACTAGAGACCCAGTACTTC
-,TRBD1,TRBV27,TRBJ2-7,CASRAPWTGHEQYF,TGTGCCAGCAGGGCCCCCTGGACAGGCCACGAGCAGTACTTC
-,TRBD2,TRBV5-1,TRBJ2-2,CASRDIAGLPGELFF,TGCGCCAGCAGGGATATAGCGGGACTCCCCGGGGAGCTGTTTTTT
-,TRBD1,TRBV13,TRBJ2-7,CASSSGTGDRYEQYF,TGTGCCAGCAGCTCAGGGACAGGTGACCGATACGAGCAGTACTTC
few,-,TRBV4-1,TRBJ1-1,CASSQDSGFVAFF,TGCGCCAGCAGCCAAGACTCTGGTTTTGTAGCTTTCTTT
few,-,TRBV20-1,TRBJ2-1,CCARGSRLVTGVDDHNEQFF,TGCTGTGCTAGAGGGTCGAGGCTAGTTACGGGGGTGGATGATCACAATGAGCAGTTCTTC